The subject of this entry is one T cell receptor beta chain. Its antigen is unidentified. This CDR3 is built from 14 residues. The germline V gene encodes CDR1 ENHRY and CDR2 SYGVKD. TCRdb reworked the 5' RACE reads into one entry per CDR3 protein, no DNA. The sample spans over 110,000 distinct CDR3 sequences; the ten largest clones claim 2% to 2.5%. The sample is drawn from a study of monozygotic twins with inflammatory bowel disease. Study results and limitations: IBD-affected twins scored below their healthy co-twins in TCRbeta diversity (inverse Simpson). The data offered no way to tell different T cell subtypes apart.

The J gene is TRBJ1-2, the V gene TRBV10-3. This receptor was taken from a human donor with ulcerative colitis or Crohn's disease, or a healthy co-twin of an affected twin (not recorded which). Specimen: blood. CDR3 in amino acids: CAISESAANYGYTF.